A single sample gave rise to the 6 T cell receptor beta chains below, sequenced in a study of cytomegalovirus exposure and HLA in healthy donors. Libraries were prepared by immunoSEQ multiplex PCR; TCRdb keeps only in-frame clonotypes and omits some of them. The data hold 250,000 to 350,000 clones, with 86% observed a single time. The sample was PBMCs. The receptors derive from a woman aged 18 to 35 in good health and CMV-seronegative.

Here the CDR3 DNA reads TGTGCCAGCAGTTTAGGGGGGGGACTCCGCCCCACTGAGCAGTTCTTC. As protein: CASSLGGGLRPTEQFF. The rearrangement joins TRBV27 to TRBJ2-1, with 7 bases identical to TRBD2. Germline lookup yields CDR1 MNHEY and CDR2 SMNVEV (reference sequence). The CDR3 length is 16 residues. V lost 2 bases to trimming and J lost 9 bases; unmatched junction nucleotides: 13.

This chain uses TRBV14 with TRBJ2-3, with a weak D call TRBD2 (6 bases). The germline V gene encodes CDR1 SGHDN and CDR2 FVKESK. V shed 4 bases and J shed 2 bases, with 10 bases lying between them. This CDR3 has 14 amino acids. This CDR3 is CASSLGLVTDTQYF. The CDR3 region has the DNA TGTGCCAGCAGCCTGGGACTTGTCACAGATACGCAGTATTTT.

The gene calls are TRBV9 and TRBJ1-2; possibly TRBD1 for D (6 bases). Germline V gene data show CDR1 as SGDLS and CDR2 as YYNGEE. V was clipped by 5 bases and J by 2 bases, with 13 bases between them. This CDR3 region has 14 residues. The CDR3 is CASRDHRANYGYTF. The CDR3 region has the DNA TGTGCCAGCAGAGATCACAGGGCCAACTATGGCTACACCTTC.

The chain couples TRBV30 to TRBJ2-1; the match to TRBD2 covers 7 bases. V lost 7 bases, J lost 1 base, and 10 bases stayed unmatched. Germline CDR1 GTSNPN, CDR2 SVGIG (reference sequence). This CDR3 contains 15 residues. In nucleotides, the CDR3 is TGTGCCTACTCGTTAGCGGGCTCGTCCTACAATGAGCAGTTCTTC. Its protein is CAYSLAGSSYNEQFF.

The chain links TRBV5-1 to TRBJ2-7; the D gene is possibly TRBD2 (7 bases). Looked up from germline, CDR1 is SGHRS and CDR2 is YFSETQ. Trimming pared 0 bases from V and 0 bases from J, leaving 13 bases between. The length of the CDR3 is 16 residues. The CDR3 sequence: CASSLEGGHSSYEQYF. In DNA, the CDR3 is TGCGCCAGCAGCTTGGAGGGGGGGCATAGCTCCTACGAGCAGTACTTC.

This clone appeared once. The chain employs TRBV28 and TRBJ2-7; D is perhaps TRBD2 (7 bases). The length of the CDR3 is 13 residues. V dropped 7 bases and J dropped 1 base, with 11 bases sitting between them. The germline V gene encodes CDR1 MDHEN and CDR2 SYDVKM. In DNA, the CDR3 is TGTGCCAGCACCCGGGGGGCGTCCTACGAGCAGTACTTC. Its protein product is CASTRGASYEQYF.